Below are 15 T cell receptor beta chains sequenced from a single sample in a study of shared clonotypes between healthy human individuals. Method: immunoSEQ multiplex PCR; TCRdb's copy keeps in-frame clones and lacks some. This sample has more than 1,200,000 clones, with 98% found just once. The material sequenced was naive CD4+ T cells sorted from blood. Subset denoted: CD45RA+ positively selected. All receptors come from a man between 25 and 39 years old in good health.

The genes are TRBV1 and TRBJ2-3; the listed D gene, TRBD2, was not tested against the DNA. TRBV1 is an annotated pseudogene. There are 16 residues in the CDR3. CDR3 in DNA: TGCACCAGCAGCCAAGATCAGGGACTGGCTTTAGATACGCAGTATTTT. Protein sequence: CTSSQDQGLALDTQYF.

The gene calls are TRBV2 and TRBJ1-2; no firm D call. V lost 0 bases to trimming and J lost 7 bases, with 15 bases between them. The CDR3 runs 15 residues. Germline-derived CDR1 and CDR2 are SNHLY and FYNNEI. CDR3 DNA sequence: TGTGCCAGCAGTGAAGCGCCCGGGCGAGCCGGTGGCTACACCTTC. Its protein is CASSEAPGRAGGYTF.

The chain is built from TRBV7-8 and TRBJ1-1; D not certain. This CDR3 is 14 amino acids long. Per the germline V gene, CDR1 is SGHVS and CDR2 is FQNEAQ. The V gene lost 0 bases and the J gene lost 5 bases, with 10 bases spanning the gap. CDR3 nucleotide sequence: TGTGCCAGCAGCTTAGCACGTTCTCGGACTGAAGCTTTCTTT. Encoded protein: CASSLARSRTEAFF.

This chain joins TRBV10-3 and TRBJ1-5, with D unclear. Germline CDR1 ENHRY, CDR2 SYGVKD. V dropped 10 bases and J dropped 1 base, with 11 bases sitting between them. The CDR3 consists of 13 residues. CDR3 region: CATKTGSNQPQHF. In nucleotides, the CDR3 is TGTGCCACCAAGACGGGGAGCAATCAGCCCCAGCATTTT.

The V call is TRBV7-9, the J call TRBJ1-5; D gene ambiguous. Germline loops: CDR1 SEHNR, CDR2 FQNEAQ (reference sequence). V lost 2 bases and J lost 6, with 11 bases in between. The CDR3 spans 14 residues. The DNA for the CDR3 is TGTGCCAGCAGCTTAAACAGTCGGGGTCAGCCCCAGCATTTT. This sequence encodes CASSLNSRGQPQHF.

The V and J genes are TRBV2 and TRBJ2-2; 7 nucleotides match TRBD2. The CDR3 is 14 residues long. CDR1 SNHLY and CDR2 FYNNEI come from the germline V gene. J was trimmed by 1 base and V by 8 bases; bases with no gene match: 4. CDR3 sequence (DNA): TGTGCCAGCGGGGCGGGGGTGAACACCGGGGAGCTGTTTTTT. It is translated as CASGAGVNTGELFF.

The DNA for the CDR3 is TGTGCCAGCAGCTTAGCGCGGTGGCGGAGTTCCACAGATACGCAGTATTTT. This gives the protein CASSLARWRSSTDTQYF. The chain uses TRBV7-8 and TRBJ2-3; D gene ambiguous. Germline V lookup: CDR1 SGHVS, CDR2 FQNEAQ. The ends were cut back, 0 bases at V and 2 bases at J, with 15 bases in the middle. The CDR3 runs to 17 residues. The variable domain in full, with the rest retrieved from reference TRBV7-8 and TRBJ2-3, is GAGVSQSPRYKVAKRGQDVALRCDPISGHVSLFWYQQALGQGPEFLTYFQNEAQLDKSGLPSDRFFAERPEGSVSTLKIQRTQQEDSAVYLCASSLARWRSSTDTQYFGPGTRLTVL.

The rearrangement uses TRBV5-8 and TRBJ2-7; D not resolved. The CDR3 length is 10 residues. Germline CDR1 is SGHTS and CDR2 is YDEGEE. Trimming left V 3 bases short and J 3 bases short, with 1 base between. The CDR3 DNA is TGTGCCAGCAGCTACTACGAGCAGTACTTC. Protein: CASSYYEQYF.

The V and J genes are TRBV28 and TRBJ2-3; perhaps D is TRBD1 or TRBD2 (6 bases each). CDR3 size: 12 residues. In germline, CDR1 is MDHEN, CDR2 SYDVKM. V dropped 8 bases and J dropped 7 bases, with 13 bases sitting between them. The chain's CDR3 is CASAGGSYTQYF. The CDR3 bases are TGTGCCAGCGCCGGGGGCTCCTATACGCAGTATTTT.

V usage is TRBV5-1 and J usage is TRBJ2-7; 9 bases align to TRBD1. The J segment lost 6 bases and the V segment lost 2 bases, leaving 6 bases of the junction unmatched. This CDR3 spans 14 amino acids. The germline V gene encodes CDR1 SGHRS and CDR2 YFSETQ. The CDR3 sequence is CASSFRDRVAEQYF. CDR3 DNA sequence: TGCGCCAGCAGCTTCCGGGACAGGGTAGCCGAGCAGTACTTC.

The CDR3 sequence is CASSYVPAGANVLTF. CDR3 coding DNA: TGTGCCAGCAGTTACGTGCCGGCCGGGGCCAACGTCCTGACTTTC. The chain employs TRBV6-5 and TRBJ2-6; D ambiguous. V dropped 2 bases and J dropped 4 bases, with 9 bases sitting between them. The CDR3 totals 15 residues. In germline, CDR1 is MNHEY, CDR2 SVGAGI.

This clone has only one observation. The rearrangement joins TRBV28 to TRBJ2-5, with D maybe TRBD2 (5 bases). The CDR3 runs 15 residues. Trimming left V 6 bases short and J 4 bases short, with 18 bases between. Germline V gene lookup returns CDR1 MDHEN and CDR2 SYDVKM. This CDR3 is CASSITGWGTETQYF. As DNA, the CDR3 is TGTGCCAGCAGCATCACGGGGTGGGGTACAGAGACCCAGTACTTC.

This chain connects TRBV9 to TRBJ2-3; 11 positions agree with TRBD2. The CDR3 spans 17 residues. J gave up 5 bases and V 0 bases, and 8 bases lay outside the gene matches. The germline CDR1 and CDR2 sequences are SGDLS and YYNGEE. The CDR3 coding sequence is TGTGCCAGCAGCGTAGCCGTTAGCGGGAGGGCGGGAGATACGCAGTATTTT. Its protein product is CASSVAVSGRAGDTQYF.

The rearrangement joins TRBV7-6 to TRBJ1-1; D perhaps matches TRBD1 (6 bases). Germline assignment: CDR1 SGHVS and CDR2 FNYEAQ. The CDR3 contains 14 residues. V lost 5 bases to trimming and J lost 1 base, with 11 bases between them. DNA for the CDR3: TGTGCCAGCAGCCAACTGACAGGGAACACTGAAGCTTTCTTT. This encodes CASSQLTGNTEAFF.

This chain connects TRBV2 to TRBJ2-5, with D perhaps being TRBD1 or TRBD2 (5 bases each). Germline CDR1 reads SNHLY; CDR2 reads FYNNEI. Trimming took 7 bases from V and 7 from J, leaving 19 bases between them. The CDR3 contains 14 residues. The CDR3 sequence: CASTGRAAVGTQYF. CDR3 DNA sequence: TGTGCCAGCACGGGACGAGCGGCCGTTGGGACCCAGTACTTC.